The entry below gives a single TCR beta chain sequence along with its context. This clone was seen a handful of times. No cognate antigen has been identified for it. No base quality values were provided; no much bigger clone lies one nucleotide off. Trimming costs V 0 bases and J 8 bases, and their ends lie 13 bases apart. The CDR3 numbers 14 residues from cysteine through phenylalanine. Kept here is only the CDR3 DNA, which spans 42 bases and is read in frame from base 1. CDR1 and CDR2, looked up from the germline V gene (reference sequence), are SGHNT and YYREEE. Library construction relied on the immunoSEQ multiplex PCR assay. In its TCRdb copy, this immuneACCESS table keeps in-frame sequences only and misses some clones. Where compared with another copy, unresolved V genes explain less than half of these, and the others have no known cause. The sample includes about 14,000 clones, with 30% observed a single time. In total, the top ten clones hold about 6% of the sample.

The data are from a study of tumour-infiltrating T cells in Burkitt lymphoma (dated by TCRdb to 2018 to 2020). Broadly, across the study: When TCR repertoire data were correlated with clinical outcome, productive clonality turned out to predict both overall and progression-free survival, independent of established prognosticators, age at diagnosis among them.

This chain is built from TRBV5-4 and TRBJ2-3, with the D call tentatively TRBD1 or TRBD2, each fitting 6 bases. The source of this sequence is a human donor with diffuse large B-cell lymphoma. The sequenced sample was tumor tissue. This receptor has the CDR3 CASSLDSGGGTQYF. The base sequence is TGTGCCAGCAGCTTGGATAGCGGAGGGGGTACGCAGTATTTT.